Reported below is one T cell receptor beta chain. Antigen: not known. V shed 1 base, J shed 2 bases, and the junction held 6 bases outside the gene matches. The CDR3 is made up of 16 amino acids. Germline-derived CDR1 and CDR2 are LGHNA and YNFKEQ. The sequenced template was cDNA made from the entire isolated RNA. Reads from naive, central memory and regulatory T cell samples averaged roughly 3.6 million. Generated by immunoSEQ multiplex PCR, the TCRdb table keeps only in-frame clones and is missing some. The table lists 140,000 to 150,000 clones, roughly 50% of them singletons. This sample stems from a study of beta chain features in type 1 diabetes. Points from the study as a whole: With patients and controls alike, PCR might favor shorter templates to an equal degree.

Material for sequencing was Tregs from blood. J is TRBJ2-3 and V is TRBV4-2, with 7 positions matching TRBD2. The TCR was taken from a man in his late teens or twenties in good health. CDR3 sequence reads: CASSQGLAASTDTQYF. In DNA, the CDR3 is TGTGCCAGCAGCCAAGGGCTAGCGGCTTCCACAGATACGCAGTATTTT.